Sequencing of this TCR beta chain was carried out in a study of regulatory T cells in long-lasting Graves disease. There are a few counts of this clonotype. Libraries of TCR beta came from iRepertoire HTBI primers plus Arm-PCR of CDR3 regions. Original processing methods: Gene usage covered some 66 TRBV and around 15 TRBJ segments. TCRdb used MiXCR to reprocess the multiplex PCR reads, holding one entry per CDR3 protein. In this record, the V and J calls reflect TCRdb's handling and not the investigators' own analysis. The table lists about 470,000 distinct CDR3 sequences, roughly 20% of them singletons. Regarding time point: persistent/refractory GD, antithyroid drugs over 5 years with positive TRAb. Generation of the TCR library employed RNA extracted from PBMCs. This receptor was identified in a female donor with Graves disease. The specimen comprised peripheral blood mononuclear cells (PBMCs), sampled when the disease was refractory, from a patient treated with antithyroid drugs.

Here the CDR3 DNA reads TGCGCCAGCAGCCTCCACCAGGGGGGGAATTCACCCCTCCACTTT. Translated, it gives CASSLHQGGNSPLHF. The chain recombines TRBV5-1 with TRBJ1-6; TRBD1 agrees at 7 bases. The CDR3 has 15 residues. From germline, CDR1 is SGHRS and CDR2 YFSETQ. The junction had 8 bases not matched to a gene; V was cut back by 4 bases and J by 7 bases.